This T cell receptor beta chain was sequenced in a study of control samples from healthy donors and cancer patients. Clones were sequenced by immunoSEQ multiplex PCR, and TCRdb holds only the in-frame ones, with some missing. The profile shows 120,000 to 150,000 clones, approximately 94% of them singletons. The germline gives CDR1 SGHAT, CDR2 FQDESV (reference sequence). The CDR3 has 14 residues. Trimming took off 0 bases at V and 2 bases at J, with 7 bases between the two ends. The sample taken for sequencing was blood. This clonotype was sampled from a man aged 40-55 years in good health. J is TRBJ2-5 and V is TRBV11-1; no clear D. The CDR3: CASSLAVGQETQYF. CDR3 DNA sequence: TGTGCCAGCAGCTTAGCTGTCGGGCAAGAGACCCAGTACTTC.